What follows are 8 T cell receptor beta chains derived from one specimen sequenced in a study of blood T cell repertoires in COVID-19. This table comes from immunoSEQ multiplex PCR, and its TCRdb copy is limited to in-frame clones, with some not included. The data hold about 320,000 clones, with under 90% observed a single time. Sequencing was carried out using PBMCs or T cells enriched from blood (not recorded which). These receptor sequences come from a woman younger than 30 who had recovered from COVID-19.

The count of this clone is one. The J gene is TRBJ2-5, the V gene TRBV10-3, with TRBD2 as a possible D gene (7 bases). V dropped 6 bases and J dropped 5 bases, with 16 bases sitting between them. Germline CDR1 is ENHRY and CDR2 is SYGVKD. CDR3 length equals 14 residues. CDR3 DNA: TGTGCCATCAGCGACCACGGCGGGGGCGAGACCCAGTACTTC. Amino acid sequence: CAISDHGGGETQYF.

The CDR3 loop reads CASSLYTQGSTYPSGTYGYTF. The CDR3 DNA reads TGTGCCAGCAGTTTATACACACAGGGGTCGACGTACCCCTCCGGCACCTATGGCTACACCTTC. V is TRBV28 and J is TRBJ1-2; TRBD1 aligns across 7 bases. Trimming removed 1 base from V and 4 bases from J; junction bases left unmatched: 24. Germline-derived CDR1 and CDR2 are MDHEN and SYDVKM. The CDR3 covers 21 residues.

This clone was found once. The CDR3 DNA sequence: TGCGCCAGCAGCTTGGCCGGGACTAGCTACACCGGGGAGCTGTTTTTT. This codes for CASSLAGTSYTGELFF. This sequence joins TRBV5-1 and TRBJ2-2, with 9 positions matching TRBD2. CDR3 length: 16 residues. Germline lookup yields CDR1 SGHRS and CDR2 YFSETQ. Trimming removed 0 bases from V and 3 bases from J; junction bases left unmatched: 3.

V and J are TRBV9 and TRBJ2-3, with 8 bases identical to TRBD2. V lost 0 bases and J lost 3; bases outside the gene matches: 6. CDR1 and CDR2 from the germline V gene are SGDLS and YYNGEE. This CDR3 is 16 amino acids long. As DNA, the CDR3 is TGTGCCAGCAGCGTAGACGCGGGGGGTGGGACAGATACGCAGTATTTT. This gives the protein CASSVDAGGGTDTQYF.

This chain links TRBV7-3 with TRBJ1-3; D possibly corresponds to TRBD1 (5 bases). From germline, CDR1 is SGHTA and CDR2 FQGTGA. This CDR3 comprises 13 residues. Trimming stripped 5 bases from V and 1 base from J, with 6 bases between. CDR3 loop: CASSKGSGNTIYF. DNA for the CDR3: TGTGCCAGCAGCAAGGGGTCTGGAAACACCATATATTTT. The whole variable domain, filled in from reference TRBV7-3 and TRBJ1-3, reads GAGVSQTPSNKVTEKGKYVELRCDPISGHTALYWYRQSLGQGPEFLIYFQGTGAADDSGLPNDRFFAVRPEGSVSTLKIQRTERGDSAVYLCASSKGSGNTIYFGEGSWLTVV.

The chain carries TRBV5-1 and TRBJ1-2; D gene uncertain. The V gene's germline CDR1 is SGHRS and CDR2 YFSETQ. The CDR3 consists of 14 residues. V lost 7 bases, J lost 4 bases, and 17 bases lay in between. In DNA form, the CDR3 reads TGCGCCAGCCGACCCCAGGCCGAAGTCTATGGCTACACCTTC. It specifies CASRPQAEVYGYTF.

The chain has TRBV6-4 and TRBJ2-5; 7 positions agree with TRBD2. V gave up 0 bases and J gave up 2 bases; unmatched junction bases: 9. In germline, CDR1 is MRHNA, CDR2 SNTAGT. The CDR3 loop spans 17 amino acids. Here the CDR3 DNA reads TGTGCCAGCAGTGACTCGTACACAGGACTAGTGCAAGAGACCCAGTACTTC. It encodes CASSDSYTGLVQETQYF.

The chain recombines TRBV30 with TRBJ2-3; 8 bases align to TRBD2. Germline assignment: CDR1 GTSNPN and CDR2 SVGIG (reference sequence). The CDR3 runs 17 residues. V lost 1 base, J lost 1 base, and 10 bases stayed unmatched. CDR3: CAWSAEREPLRTDTQYF. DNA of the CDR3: TGTGCCTGGAGTGCCGAGCGGGAGCCGCTCCGCACAGATACGCAGTATTTT. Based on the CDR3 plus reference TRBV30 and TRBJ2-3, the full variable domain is SQTIHQWPATLVQPVGSPLSLECTVEGTSNPNLYWYRQAAGRGLQLLFYSVGIGQISSEVPQNLSASRPQDRQFILSSKKLLLSDSGFYLCAWSAEREPLRTDTQYFGPGTRLTVL.